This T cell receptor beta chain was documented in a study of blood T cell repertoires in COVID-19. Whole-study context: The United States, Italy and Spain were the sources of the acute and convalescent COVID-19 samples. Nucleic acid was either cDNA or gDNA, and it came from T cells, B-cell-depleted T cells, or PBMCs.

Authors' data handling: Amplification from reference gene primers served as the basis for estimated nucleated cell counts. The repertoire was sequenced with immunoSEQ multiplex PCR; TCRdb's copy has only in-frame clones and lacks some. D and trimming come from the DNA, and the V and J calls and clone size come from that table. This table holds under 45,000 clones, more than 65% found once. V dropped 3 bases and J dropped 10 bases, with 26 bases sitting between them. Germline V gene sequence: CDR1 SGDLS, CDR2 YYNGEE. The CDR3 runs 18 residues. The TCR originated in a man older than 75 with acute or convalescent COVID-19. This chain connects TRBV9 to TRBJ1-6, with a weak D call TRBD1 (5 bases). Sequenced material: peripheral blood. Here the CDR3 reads CASSARHSGTGVDSPLHF. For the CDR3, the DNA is TGTGCCAGCAGCGCCCGCCACTCCGGGACGGGGGTCGACTCACCCCTCCACTTT.